What follows is one T cell receptor (beta chain) and its context. Clones were read by immunoSEQ multiplex PCR, and TCRdb kept only the in-frame ones, dropping some. The sample has about 100,000 clones; 86% are singletons. Germline V lookup: CDR1 SGHRS, CDR2 YFSETQ. The CDR3 has 14 amino acids. V lost 4 bases to trimming and J lost 7 bases, with 15 bases between them. The entry originates in a study of OX40 agonist ivuxolimab in advanced cancers. Autoimmune disease history or systemic immunosuppression was exclusionary. This sequence was found in an adult with an advanced solid tumor such as melanoma, head and neck, liver or kidney cancer. The starting material was CD4+ or CD8+ T cells sorted from blood, obtained in a trial of the OX40 agonist ivuxolimab. The rearrangement uses TRBV5-1 and TRBJ1-3, with D possibly being TRBD1 (6 bases). CDR3 in amino acids: CASSPALQGNTIYF. CDR3 nucleotide sequence: TGCGCCAGCAGCCCCGCGCTTCAGGGGAACACCATATATTTT.